This T cell receptor beta chain stems from a study of blood T cells in healthy people across ages. Study-wide findings and caveats: The study lacked donor CMV status, which possibly confounded expanded clonotype changes.

Trimming cost V 5 bases and J 1 base, with 13 bases left between them. The CDR3 has 15 residues. A second about 6 to 12 cycle PCR used barcoded and J-beta primers. Each single sample gave us at least 3 million CDR3-containing paired-end reads. TCRdb redid the calling of the 5' RACE reads with MiXCR, one entry per CDR3 protein. The data contain approximately 600,000 distinct CDR3 sequences, around three fifths of them singletons. As to this clonotype: Its antigen is as yet unknown.

Per sample, a minimum of 6.5 million PBMCs were isolated. The receptor was isolated from a man between 60 and 75 years old in good health. The sample consisted of blood. The chain carries TRBV12-3 or TRBV12-4 and TRBJ2-3; D not resolved. The CDR3 spells CASSLGMGGTDTQYF. DNA for the CDR3: TGTGCCAGCAGTCTCGGTATGGGCGGCACAGATACGCAGTATTTT.